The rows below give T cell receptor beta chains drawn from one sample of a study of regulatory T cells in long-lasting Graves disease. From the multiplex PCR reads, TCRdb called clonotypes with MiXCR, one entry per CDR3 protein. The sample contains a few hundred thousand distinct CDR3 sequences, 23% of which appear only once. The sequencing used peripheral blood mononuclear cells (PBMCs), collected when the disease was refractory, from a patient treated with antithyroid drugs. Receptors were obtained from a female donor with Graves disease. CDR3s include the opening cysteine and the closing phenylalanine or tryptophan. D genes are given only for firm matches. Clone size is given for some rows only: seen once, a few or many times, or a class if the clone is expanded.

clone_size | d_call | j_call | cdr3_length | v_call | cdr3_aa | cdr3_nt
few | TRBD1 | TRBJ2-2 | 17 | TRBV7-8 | CASSLPGQSANTGELFF | TGTGCCAGCAGCTTGCCGGGACAGTCTGCGAACACCGGGGAGCTGTTTTTT
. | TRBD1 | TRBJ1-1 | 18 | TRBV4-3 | CASSLGTGVGGGNTEAFF | TGCGCCAGCAGCCTAGGGACAGGGGTAGGAGGAGGGAACACTGAAGCTTTCTTT
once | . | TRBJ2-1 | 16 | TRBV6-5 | CASSYSGSGEYNEQFF | TGTGCCAGCAGTTATTCGGGTAGCGGAGAGTACAATGAGCAGTTCTTC
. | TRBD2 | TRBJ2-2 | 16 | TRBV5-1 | CASSLGASGNTGELFF | TGCGCCAGCAGCTTAGGGGCTAGCGGTAACACCGGGGAGCTGTTTTTT
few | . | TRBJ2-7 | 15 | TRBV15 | CATSRDRVSLNEQYF | TGTGCCACCAGCAGAGACAGGGTGTCTTTGAACGAGCAGTACTTC
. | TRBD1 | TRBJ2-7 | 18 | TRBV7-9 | CASSSSKTGGVGSYEQYF | TGTGCCAGCAGTAGCAGTAAGACAGGGGGCGTCGGTTCCTACGAGCAGTACTTC
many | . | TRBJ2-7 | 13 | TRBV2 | CATTDIFSYEQYF | TGTGCCACAACAGACATTTTCTCCTACGAGCAGTACTTC
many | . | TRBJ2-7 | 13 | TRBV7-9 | CASSLQGPYEQYF | TGTGCCAGCAGCTTACAAGGCCCCTACGAGCAGTACTTC
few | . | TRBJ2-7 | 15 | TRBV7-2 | CASQLTGGGYYEQYF | TGTGCCAGCCAGCTTACAGGGGGGGGTTACTACGAGCAGTACTTC
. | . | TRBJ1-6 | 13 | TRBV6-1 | CASSERRGSPLHF | TGTGCCAGCAGTGAACGTCGGGGTTCACCCCTCCACTTT
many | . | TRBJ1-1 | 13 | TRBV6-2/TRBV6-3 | CASSYQGSTEAFF | TGTGCCAGCAGTTACCAGGGGTCCACTGAAGCTTTCTTT
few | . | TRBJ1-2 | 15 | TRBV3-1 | CASSQASGSGYGYTF | TGTGCCAGCAGCCAAGCATCAGGGTCCGGCTATGGCTACACCTTC
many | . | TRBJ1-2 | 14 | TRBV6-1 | CASSEGREMKGYTF | TGTGCCAGCAGCGAAGGCAGGGAAATGAAAGGCTACACCTTC
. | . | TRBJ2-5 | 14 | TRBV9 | CASSVATPGGTQYF | TGTGCCAGCAGCGTAGCAACCCCCGGCGGGACCCAGTACTTC
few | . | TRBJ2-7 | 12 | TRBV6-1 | CAISLGIHEQYF | TGTGCCATCTCCTTGGGAATCCACGAGCAGTACTTC
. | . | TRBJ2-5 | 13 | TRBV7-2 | CASSFRVRETQYF | TGTGCCAGCAGCTTTCGGGTTCGAGAGACCCAGTACTTC
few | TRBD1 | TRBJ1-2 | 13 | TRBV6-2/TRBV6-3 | CATPDRGGYGYTF | TGTGCCACCCCGGACAGGGGGGGGTATGGCTACACCTTC
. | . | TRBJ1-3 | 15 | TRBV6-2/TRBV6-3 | CASSYPKPSGNTIYF | TGTGCCAGCAGTTACCCGAAACCATCTGGAAACACCATATATTTT
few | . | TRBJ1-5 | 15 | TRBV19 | CASSIQGGANQPQHF | TGTGCCAGTAGTATTCAAGGGGGGGCCAATCAGCCCCAGCATTTT
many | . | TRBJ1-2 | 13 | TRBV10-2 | CASRPGQGGGYTF | TGCGCCAGCAGGCCGGGACAAGGGGGTGGCTACACCTTC
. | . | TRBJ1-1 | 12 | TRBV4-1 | CASSHLGAGAFF | TGCGCCAGCAGCCACCTAGGGGCTGGAGCTTTCTTT
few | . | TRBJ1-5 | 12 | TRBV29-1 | CSVEDPGRPQHF | TGCAGCGTTGAAGATCCGGGGAGACCCCAGCATTTT
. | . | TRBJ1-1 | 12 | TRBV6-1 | CASRAPNTEAFF | TGTGCCAGCCGGGCTCCGAACACTGAAGCTTTCTTT
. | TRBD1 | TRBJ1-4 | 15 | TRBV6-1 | CASKLGTGVNEKLFF | TGTGCCAGCAAACTCGGGACAGGGGTTAATGAAAAACTGTTTTTT
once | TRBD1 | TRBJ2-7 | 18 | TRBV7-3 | CASSQGQGAGKSSYEQYF | TGTGCCAGCAGCCAAGGACAGGGGGCGGGTAAGTCCTCCTACGAGCAGTACTTC
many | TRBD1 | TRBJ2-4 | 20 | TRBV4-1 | CASSPSGRREQGAAKNIQYF | TGCGCCAGCAGCCCTTCCGGGCGGAGGGAACAGGGGGCGGCCAAAAACATTCAGTACTTC
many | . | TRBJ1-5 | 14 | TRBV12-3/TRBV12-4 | CASSLSSRGSPQHF | TGTGCCAGCAGTTTATCCTCCAGAGGATCGCCCCAGCATTTT
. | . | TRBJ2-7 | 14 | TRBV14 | CASSLRGFGVEQYF | TGTGCCAGCAGCCTTAGGGGGTTTGGTGTCGAGCAGTACTTC
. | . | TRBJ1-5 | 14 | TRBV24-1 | CATSEDGVYQPQHF | TGTGCCACCAGTGAGGACGGGGTTTATCAGCCCCAGCATTTT
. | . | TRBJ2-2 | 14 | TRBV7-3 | CASSPGAVTGELFF | TGTGCCAGCAGCCCGGGGGCGGTCACCGGGGAGCTGTTTTTT
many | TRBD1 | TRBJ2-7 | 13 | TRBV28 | CATDRGRSYEQYF | TGTGCCACCGACAGGGGAAGAAGCTACGAGCAGTACTTC
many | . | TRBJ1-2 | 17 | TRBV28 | CASSPGEPLLPNYGYTF | TGTGCCAGCAGCCCCGGTGAGCCCTTACTTCCAAACTATGGCTACACCTTC
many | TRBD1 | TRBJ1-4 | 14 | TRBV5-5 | CASSLVGGREKLFF | TGTGCCAGCAGCTTGGTAGGGGGCCGTGAAAAACTGTTTTTT
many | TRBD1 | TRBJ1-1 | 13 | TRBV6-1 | CASTPDRVTEAFF | TGTGCCAGCACCCCGGACAGGGTCACTGAAGCTTTCTTT
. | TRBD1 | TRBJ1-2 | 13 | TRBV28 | CASSLGTAGVYTF | TGTGCCAGCAGTTTGGGGACAGCGGGCGTCTACACCTTC
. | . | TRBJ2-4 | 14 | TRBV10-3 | CAISERGAKNIQYF | TGTGCCATCAGTGAGCGCGGGGCCAAAAACATTCAGTACTTC
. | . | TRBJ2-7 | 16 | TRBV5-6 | CASSAFVGFDLYEQYF | TGTGCCAGCAGCGCCTTTGTGGGTTTTGATCTCTACGAGCAGTACTTC
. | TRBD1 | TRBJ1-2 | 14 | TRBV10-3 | CAISDNRGFYGYTF | TGTGCCATCAGTGACAACAGGGGATTCTATGGCTACACCTTC
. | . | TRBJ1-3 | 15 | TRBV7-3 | CASSLTRKPGNTIYF | TGTGCCAGCAGCCTGACCAGGAAGCCGGGAAACACCATATATTTT
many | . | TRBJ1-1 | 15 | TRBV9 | CASSVGLGANTEAFF | TGTGCCAGCAGCGTAGGTCTAGGGGCGAACACTGAAGCTTTCTTT
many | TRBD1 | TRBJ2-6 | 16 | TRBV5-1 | CASRGQGGSGANVLTF | TGTGCCAGCAGAGGACAGGGGGGCTCTGGGGCCAACGTCCTGACTTTC
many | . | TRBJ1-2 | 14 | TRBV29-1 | CSVEVGGRTYGYTF | TGCAGCGTTGAAGTGGGGGGACGAACCTATGGCTACACCTTC
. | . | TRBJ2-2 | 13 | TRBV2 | CASMAANTGELFF | TGTGCCAGCATGGCCGCGAACACCGGGGAGCTGTTTTTT
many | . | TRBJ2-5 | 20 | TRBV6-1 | CASSELIIVMGHQFQETQYF | TGTGCCAGCAGTGAATTAATCATTGTCATGGGTCATCAATTCCAAGAGACCCAGTACTTC
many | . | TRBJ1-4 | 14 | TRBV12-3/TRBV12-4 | CASSFGGNREKLFF | TGTGCCAGCAGTTTTGGAGGGAACAGGGAAAAACTGTTTTTT